Listed below are T cell receptor beta chains from one sample, sequenced in a study of Graves' ophthalmopathy and Graves' hyperthyroidism. TCRdb re-called the multiplex PCR reads through MiXCR, storing one row per CDR3 protein. Of about 390,000 distinct CDR3 sequences detected, 17% appear once; the ten largest clones hold approximately 2.4%. Sequencing was done on a sample of peripheral blood. The receptors shown here come from an adult woman with stable Graves' hyperthyroidism. The CDR3 runs from the conserved cysteine through the conserved F or W. D genes are given only for firm matches. The size field is filled for only some rows; it gives once, few, many or a size class.

size	V	J	D	CDR3	DNA
NA	TRBV4-2	TRBJ1-1	TRBD1	CASSQAQGQGGTEAFF	TGTGCCAGCAGCCAAGCTCAAGGACAGGGTGGGACTGAAGCTTTCTTT
many	TRBV12-3/TRBV12-4	TRBJ1-1	TRBD1	CASSPQGAMGEAFF	TGTGCCAGCAGCCCACAGGGGGCGATGGGTGAAGCTTTCTTT
many	TRBV27	TRBJ1-6	TRBD1	CASSPTGANTYNSPLHF	TGTGCCAGCAGTCCAACAGGGGCTAACACCTATAATTCACCCCTCCACTTT
NA	TRBV18	TRBJ2-7	TRBD1	CASSPTDRGPYEQYF	TGTGCCAGCTCACCGACCGACAGGGGGCCCTACGAGCAGTACTTC
many	TRBV28	TRBJ2-7	NA	CASSPRTDSYEQYF	TGTGCCAGCAGTCCCCGGACAGACTCCTACGAGCAGTACTTC
many	TRBV7-8	TRBJ1-6	NA	CASSFDSYNSPLHF	TGTGCCAGCAGCTTCGACAGCTATAATTCACCCCTCCACTTT
NA	TRBV7-2	TRBJ1-1	TRBD1	CASSREQGRNTEAFF	TGTGCCAGCAGCCGGGAACAGGGGAGGAACACTGAAGCTTTCTTT
NA	TRBV6-2/TRBV6-3	TRBJ2-5	NA	CASTQVQSTQETQYF	TGTGCCAGCACCCAAGTTCAATCTACCCAAGAGACCCAGTACTTC
many	TRBV19	TRBJ2-1	TRBD2	CASRRRAGGPGSPYNEQFF	TGTGCCAGTAGGCGGAGAGCGGGAGGGCCTGGGAGTCCCTACAATGAGCAGTTCTTC
many	TRBV3-1	TRBJ2-7	NA	CASSQVKQLRRNEQYF	TGTGCCAGCAGCCAAGTAAAACAATTAAGGAGGAACGAGCAGTACTTC
NA	TRBV12-3/TRBV12-4	TRBJ1-2	NA	CASSPLQGSIYGYTF	TGTGCCAGCAGCCCCCTCCAGGGGAGCATCTATGGCTACACCTTC
many	TRBV15	TRBJ1-3	NA	CATKEDGNTIYF	TGTGCCACCAAAGAAGATGGAAACACCATATATTTT
few	TRBV6-1	TRBJ2-7	TRBD1	CASSESGTGHGGQYF	TGTGCCAGCAGTGAATCCGGGACAGGGCACGGCGGGCAGTACTTC
NA	TRBV18	TRBJ2-5	TRBD2	CASSPPTSGTKTQYF	TGTGCCAGCTCACCACCTACTAGCGGGACAAAGACCCAGTACTTC
NA	TRBV15	TRBJ2-5	TRBD1	CATSRDPGQGLGWETQYF	TGTGCCACCAGCAGAGACCCTGGACAGGGCCTTGGGTGGGAGACCCAGTACTTC
few	TRBV4-1	TRBJ2-7	TRBD1	CASSQDLGTGVIEQYF	TGCGCCAGCAGCCAAGATCTGGGGACAGGGGTAATCGAGCAGTACTTC
many	TRBV15	TRBJ1-2	NA	CATSRSGTANYGYTF	TGTGCCACCAGCAGATCTGGGACGGCTAACTATGGCTACACCTTC
NA	TRBV18	TRBJ2-1	NA	CASSQLVGDEQFF	TGTGCCAGCTCCCAGCTCGTCGGGGATGAGCAGTTCTTC
many	TRBV6-5	TRBJ2-7	NA	CASSYAGGPYEQYF	TGTGCCAGCAGTTACGCCGGCGGGCCCTACGAGCAGTACTTC
NA	TRBV4-1	TRBJ2-3	TRBD2	CASSLVAGGPDTQYF	TGCGCCAGCAGCTTGGTAGCGGGAGGGCCAGATACGCAGTATTTT
many	TRBV20-1	TRBJ2-7	NA	CSAKLDELDEQYF	TGCAGTGCCAAACTAGATGAACTGGACGAGCAGTACTTC
many	TRBV12-3/TRBV12-4	TRBJ2-5	NA	CASTRVGWETQYF	TGTGCCAGCACGAGGGTCGGGTGGGAGACCCAGTACTTC
many	TRBV28	TRBJ2-7	TRBD2	CASSFWGTSGIYEQYF	TGTGCCAGCAGTTTCTGGGGGACTAGCGGGATATACGAGCAGTACTTC
many	TRBV4-1	TRBJ1-1	NA	CASSQDLAFGTSEAFF	TGCGCCAGCAGCCAAGATCTCGCGTTTGGGACAAGTGAAGCTTTCTTT
many	TRBV14	TRBJ1-1	NA	CASSQFTAFGAFF	TGTGCCAGCAGCCAATTTACAGCCTTTGGGGCTTTCTTT
many	TRBV20-1	TRBJ2-7	NA	CSARGPSAYEQYF	TGCAGTGCTAGAGGTCCCAGTGCCTACGAGCAGTACTTC
NA	TRBV5-1	TRBJ2-6	NA	CASSSTLQGWVSSGANVLTF	TGCGCCAGCAGCTCTACCTTACAGGGTTGGGTTAGCTCTGGGGCCAACGTCCTGACTTTC
many	TRBV27	TRBJ2-7	TRBD2	CASSIVSGNIHEQYF	TGTGCCAGCAGTATCGTTAGCGGGAATATACACGAGCAGTACTTC
many	TRBV5-1	TRBJ1-2	TRBD1	CASSQGQGGYGYTF	TGCGCCAGCAGCCAGGGACAGGGGGGCTATGGCTACACCTTC
many	TRBV29-1	TRBJ2-5	NA	CSYFLFGEETQYF	TGCAGCTATTTCCTCTTCGGGGAAGAGACCCAGTACTTC
many	TRBV2	TRBJ1-1	NA	CASSEERFENTEAFF	TGTGCCAGCAGTGAAGAACGTTTCGAGAACACTGAAGCTTTCTTT
many	TRBV6-5	TRBJ2-6	NA	CASRREGPGANVLTF	TGTGCCAGCAGAAGGGAAGGGCCTGGGGCCAACGTCCTGACTTTC
many	TRBV28	TRBJ2-4	NA	CASSRDTREIKNIKYF	TGTGCCAGCAGTCGGGACACCCGGGAGATCAAAAACATTAAGTACTTC
many	TRBV13	TRBJ2-7	NA	CASSLGVRRGPTYEQYF	TGTGCCAGCAGTCTAGGGGTTCGGCGGGGGCCTACCTACGAGCAGTACTTC
many	TRBV7-2	TRBJ2-7	TRBD1	CASSLVQGAGYEQYF	TGTGCCAGCAGCTTAGTTCAGGGGGCGGGCTACGAGCAGTACTTC
many	TRBV4-1	TRBJ1-2	TRBD1	CASSPHDRGDYGYTF	TGCGCCAGCAGCCCCCACGACAGGGGTGACTATGGCTACACCTTC
many	TRBV7-8	TRBJ2-2	TRBD2	CASRRLAGGTGELFF	TGTGCCAGCAGGCGACTAGCGGGAGGCACCGGGGAGCTGTTTTTT
many	TRBV12-3/TRBV12-4	TRBJ2-7	NA	CASSFPPLTYEQYF	TGTGCCAGCAGTTTTCCCCCATTAACCTACGAGCAGTACTTC
many	TRBV11-1	TRBJ2-7	TRBD1	CASSFVGTRQGSYEQYF	TGTGCCAGCAGCTTCGTAGGTACTCGACAGGGATCCTACGAGCAGTACTTC
many	TRBV6-2/TRBV6-3	TRBJ2-7	NA	CASSSQGSEQYF	TGTGCCAGCAGTTCCCAGGGCTCCGAGCAGTACTTC
many	TRBV6-2/TRBV6-3	TRBJ1-5	NA	CASSYDIPNQPQHF	TGTGCCAGCAGTTACGACATCCCCAATCAGCCCCAGCATTTT
NA	TRBV29-1	TRBJ1-5	NA	CATSLTGNQPQHF	TGTGCCACCTCCCTGACAGGTAATCAGCCCCAGCATTTT
many	TRBV20-1	TRBJ2-3	NA	CSAVQVDTDTQYF	TGCAGTGCTGTACAAGTAGACACAGATACGCAGTATTTT
many	TRBV7-3	TRBJ2-2	TRBD2	CASSLRLAGVVYNTGELFF	TGTGCCAGCAGCTTAAGGCTAGCGGGAGTCGTGTATAACACCGGGGAGCTGTTTTTT
once	TRBV6-5	TRBJ2-7	NA	CASSFQARDEQYF	TGTGCCAGCAGTTTCCAGGCTCGGGACGAGCAGTACTTC
many	TRBV19	TRBJ2-7	TRBD1	CASSTHSRGPYEQYF	TGTGCCAGTAGTACTCACTCCAGGGGGCCCTACGAGCAGTACTTC
many	TRBV20-1	TRBJ2-7	TRBD2	CSARAPSGSPKGYEQYF	TGCAGTGCTAGAGCTCCTAGCGGGAGTCCTAAGGGCTACGAGCAGTACTTC
few	TRBV5-1	TRBJ1-1	NA	CASSLGASGNTEAFF	TGCGCCAGCAGCTTGGGGGCATCCGGGAACACTGAAGCTTTCTTT
many	TRBV2	TRBJ2-2	NA	CASSKDSSNTGELFF	TGTGCCAGCAGTAAGGACAGTAGTAACACCGGGGAGCTGTTTTTT
NA	TRBV19	TRBJ1-2	NA	CASSPGKTYGYTF	TGTGCCAGTAGTCCAGGGAAAACTTATGGCTACACCTTC
many	TRBV30	TRBJ1-1	NA	CAWRRSANTEAFF	TGTGCCTGGAGGCGCAGTGCGAACACTGAAGCTTTCTTT
many	TRBV28	TRBJ1-5	TRBD1	CATGTGGRQPQHF	TGTGCCACCGGGACAGGGGGACGGCAGCCCCAGCATTTT